The clone carrying this T cell receptor beta chain was seen a handful of times. Trimming shortened V by 6 bases and J by 3 bases, and 8 bases separated the two germline ends. The germline gives CDR1 MGHDK, CDR2 SYGVNS. This CDR3 has 12 residues. This specimen belongs to a study of T cell changes during pregnancy in multiple sclerosis. Some clones are missing from TCRdb's copy, which holds only in-frame ones; the method was immunoSEQ multiplex PCR. Of about 75,000 clones in the sample, 90% to 95% were seen once. The sequence was collected from a female donor with multiple sclerosis, enrolled in a pregnancy study. The material was CD4+ T cells from peripheral blood mononuclear cells, obtained before pregnancy. This rearrangement joins TRBV25-1 to TRBJ1-1; no reliable D call. The CDR3 here is CASRAPDTEAFF. The CDR3 DNA sequence: TGTGCCAGCAGAGCCCCGGACACTGAAGCTTTCTTT. The whole variable domain, remainder taken from reference TRBV25-1 and TRBJ1-1, is EADIYQTPRYLVIGTGKKITLECSQTMGHDKMYWYQQDPGMELHLIHYSYGVNSTEKGDLSSESTVSRIRTEHFPLTLESARPSHTSQYLCASRAPDTEAFFGQGTRLTVV.